Listed here are 8 T cell receptor beta chains from one sample, sequenced in a study of sequential checkpoint blockade in melanoma. The treatment was: randomized to nivolumab then ipilimumab (arm A) or the reverse (arm B). Measured with immunoSEQ multiplex PCR; TCRdb has only the in-frame clones, and not every one. Altogether about 12,000 clones are present, about four fifths being singletons, with the ten largest covering 40% to 65%. Sequences were derived from CD8+ T cells sorted from blood (inferred from file names), sampled from a patient given nivolumab and ipilimumab in sequence. These receptors all stem from a human donor with melanoma.

This clone showed up just once. This chain connects TRBV7-2 to TRBJ2-3; perhaps TRBD2 as D (7 bases). V lost 1 base, J lost 4 bases, and 15 bases lay in between. The CDR3 is 16 amino acids. Germline CDR1 reads SGHTA; CDR2 reads FQGNSA. The CDR3 spells CASSLGSGGRSDTQYF. The CDR3 DNA follows: TGTGCCAGCAGCTTAGGGTCGGGGGGCCGGTCAGATACGCAGTATTTT.

The V gene is TRBV25-1, the J gene TRBJ1-4; possible D gene TRBD1, 6 bases. Germline lookup yields CDR1 MGHDK and CDR2 SYGVNS. V was trimmed by 5 bases and J by 11 bases, leaving 12 bases between them. This CDR3 has 12 residues. CDR3 sequence reads: CASSSAGDKLFF. The CDR3 coding sequence is TGTGCCAGCAGTTCGGCAGGGGACAAACTGTTTTTT.

This rearrangement joins TRBV5-5 to TRBJ2-7; D may be TRBD1 (6 bases). The V and J ends lost 8 bases and 3 bases respectively, with 9 bases between them. CDR1 is SGHKS, CDR2 YYEKEE, per germline (reference sequence). The CDR3 runs to 11 residues. This chain's CDR3 is CASTQGYEQYF. The CDR3 DNA follows: TGTGCCAGTACACAGGGCTACGAGCAGTACTTC. Full variable domain (missing parts from reference TRBV5-5 and TRBJ2-7): DAGVTQSPTHLIKTRGQQVTLRCSPISGHKSVSWYQQVLGQGPQFIFQYYEKEERGRGNFPDRFSARQFPNYSSELNVNALLLGDSALYLCASTQGYEQYFGPGTRLTVT.

This chain joins TRBV2 and TRBJ2-7; 7 positions agree with TRBD2. After removal of 3 bases from V and 4 bases from J, the junction contained 6 bases not matched to a gene. Germline lookup yields CDR1 SNHLY and CDR2 FYNNEI. This CDR3 comprises 14 residues. The CDR3 is CASSEGSGGYEQYF. DNA of the CDR3: TGTGCCAGCAGTGAGGGTTCGGGGGGATACGAGCAGTACTTC.

This CDR3 reads CASSQGIWGQGHYNEQFF. The CDR3 coding sequence is TGCGCCAGCAGCCAAGGCATCTGGGGACAGGGCCACTACAATGAGCAGTTCTTC. This chain joins TRBV4-3 and TRBJ2-1; TRBD1 matches 9 bases. The CDR3 has 18 amino acids. Germline trimming cut 1 base from V and 3 bases from J; bases unmatched to any gene: 10. Germline V gene data show CDR1 as LGHNA and CDR2 as YSLEER.

This chain links TRBV4-3 with TRBJ1-2; unclear D gene. The CDR3 totals 15 residues. Deletions cut 2 bases from V and 8 bases from J, with 18 bases between. Germline-derived CDR1 and CDR2 are LGHNA and YSLEER. The CDR3, as DNA: TGCGCCAGCAGCCAATCCCGTGGGCAGGCTCAAGGCTACACCTTC. As protein: CASSQSRGQAQGYTF.

The chain recombines TRBV7-8 with TRBJ2-1, with 7 nucleotides matching TRBD2. CDR1 is SGHVS and CDR2 is FQNEAQ in the germline V gene. V gave up 4 bases and J gave up 8 bases; unmatched junction bases: 17. CDR3 length: 17 residues. The CDR3 protein is CASSWGYDSSGVDEQFF. The CDR3 bases are TGTGCCAGCAGCTGGGGGTACGACTCTAGCGGCGTTGATGAGCAGTTCTTC.

V and J are TRBV7-2 and TRBJ1-1; D is undetermined. The CDR3 is 15 residues long. CDR1 SGHTA and CDR2 FQGNSA come from the germline V gene. V was cut by 5 bases and J by 4 bases, with 17 bases left in between. The chain's CDR3 is CASSASAGLGTEAFF. The DNA for the CDR3 is TGTGCCAGCAGCGCTTCGGCAGGATTAGGCACTGAAGCTTTCTTT.